This TCR beta chain originates from a study of blood T cell repertoires in COVID-19. Study at large: Donors in the United States, Italy and Spain gave samples during acute or convalescent COVID-19. Sample material is recorded as cDNA or gDNA derived from T cells, B-cell-depleted T cells, or PBMCs.

V gave up 5 bases and J gave up 9 bases, with 14 bases separating them. The CDR3 is made up of 13 amino acids. In the study's own analysis: Amplification with reference gene primers provided the estimates of nucleated cell counts. Repertoires were generated with immunoSEQ multiplex PCR, while TCRdb's copy carries only in-frame clones and drops some. For V, J and clone size, that table is used; D and trimming come from the DNA. The sample records approximately 190,000 clones, just under 85% being singletons. The source is a human donor with acute or convalescent COVID-19. The donor label of this sample is uncertain. Material for sequencing was peripheral blood. The J gene is TRBJ1-5, the V gene TRBV12-3 or TRBV12-4; a possible D gene is TRBD1 (6 bases). CDR3 amino acids: CASSLQGSGPQHF. DNA for the CDR3: TGTGCCAGCAGTCTACAGGGTTCTGGGCCCCAGCATTTT.